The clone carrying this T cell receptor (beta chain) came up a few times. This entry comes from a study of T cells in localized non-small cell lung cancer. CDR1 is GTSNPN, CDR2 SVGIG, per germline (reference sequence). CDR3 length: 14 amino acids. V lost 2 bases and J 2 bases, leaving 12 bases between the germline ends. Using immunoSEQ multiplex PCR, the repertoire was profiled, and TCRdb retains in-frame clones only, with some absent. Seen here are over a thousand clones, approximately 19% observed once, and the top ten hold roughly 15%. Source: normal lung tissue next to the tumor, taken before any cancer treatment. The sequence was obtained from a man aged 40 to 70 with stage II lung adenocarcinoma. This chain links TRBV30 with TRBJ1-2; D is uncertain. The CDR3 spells CAWSPDKLNYGYTF. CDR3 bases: TGTGCCTGGAGTCCCGACAAGCTGAACTATGGCTACACCTTC.